This record covers a single T cell receptor (beta chain). As yet, its antigen is unknown. The PCR had 60 Vbeta and 13 Jbeta primers. Produced via immunoSEQ multiplex PCR; TCRdb's table is partial and in-frame only. Of some 130,000 clones detected, approximately 71% appear once; the ten largest clones hold roughly 1%. The germline gives CDR1 SGHTA, CDR2 FQGNSA. Losses at the gene ends were 3 bases for V and 3 bases for J; bases not matched to a gene: 4. CDR3 length equals 14 residues. The entry originates in a study of cytomegalovirus exposure and HLA in healthy donors. Overall study context: Early released data comprised some 85 million unique TCRs from HLA-typed donors. Genotyping showed around 80% of approximately 430 donors falling in the Caucasian-associated ancestry cluster.

Study conclusions and caveats: Specificity of a few CMV-associated chains for CMV antigens was verified in vitro. A later examination showed that TCR association rates differed by HLA locus, with DRB1 most and HLA-C fewest.

The material sequenced was PBMCs. The chain carries TRBV7-2 and TRBJ2-7, with 8 bases aligning to TRBD2. The source of this sequence is a woman aged 60-70 years in good health and CMV-seronegative. The CDR3, as DNA: TGTGCCAGCAGCTTTGGGAGCGGGAGCTACGAGCAGTACTTC. Translating gives CASSFGSGSYEQYF.